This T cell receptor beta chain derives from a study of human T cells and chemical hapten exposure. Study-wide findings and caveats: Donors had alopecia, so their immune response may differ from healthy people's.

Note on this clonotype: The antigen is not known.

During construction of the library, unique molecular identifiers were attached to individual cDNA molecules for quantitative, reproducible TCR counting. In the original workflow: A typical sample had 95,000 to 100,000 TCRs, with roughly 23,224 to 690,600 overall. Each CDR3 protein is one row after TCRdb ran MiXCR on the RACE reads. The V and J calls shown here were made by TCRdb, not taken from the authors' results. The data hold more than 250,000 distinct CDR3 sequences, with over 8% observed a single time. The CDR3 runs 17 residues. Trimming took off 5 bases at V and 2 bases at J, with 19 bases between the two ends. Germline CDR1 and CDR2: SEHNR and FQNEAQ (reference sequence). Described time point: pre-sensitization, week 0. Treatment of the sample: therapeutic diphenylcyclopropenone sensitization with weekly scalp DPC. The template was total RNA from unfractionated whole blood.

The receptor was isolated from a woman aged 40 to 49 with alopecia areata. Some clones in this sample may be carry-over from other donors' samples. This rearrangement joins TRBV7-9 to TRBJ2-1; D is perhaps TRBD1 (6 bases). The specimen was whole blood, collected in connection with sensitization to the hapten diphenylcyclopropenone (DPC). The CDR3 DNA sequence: TGTGCCAGCAGCAACCCACGGACAGCCCCTACCTACAATGAGCAGTTCTTC. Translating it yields CASSNPRTAPTYNEQFF.